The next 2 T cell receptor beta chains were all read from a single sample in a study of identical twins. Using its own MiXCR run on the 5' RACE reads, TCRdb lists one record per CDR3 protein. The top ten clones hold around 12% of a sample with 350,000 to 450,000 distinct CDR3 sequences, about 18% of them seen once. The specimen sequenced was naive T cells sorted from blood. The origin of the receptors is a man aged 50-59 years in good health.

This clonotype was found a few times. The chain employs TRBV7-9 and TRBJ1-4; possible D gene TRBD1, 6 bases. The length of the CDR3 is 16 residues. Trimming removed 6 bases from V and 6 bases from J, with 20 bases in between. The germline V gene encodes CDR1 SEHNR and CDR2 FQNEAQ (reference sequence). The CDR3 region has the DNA TGTGCCAGCAGGGTGTCTGGGGGGCGGAAGGATGAAAAACTGTTTTTT. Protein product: CASRVSGGRKDEKLFF.

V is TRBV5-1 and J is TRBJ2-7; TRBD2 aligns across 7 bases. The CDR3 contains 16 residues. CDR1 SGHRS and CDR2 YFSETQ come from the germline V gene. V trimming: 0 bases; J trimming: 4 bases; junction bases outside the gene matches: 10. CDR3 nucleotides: TGCGCCAGCAGCTTGGTAGTTAGCGGGTACCCTTACGAGCAGTACTTC. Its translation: CASSLVVSGYPYEQYF.